The 18 T cell receptor beta chains listed next were all sequenced from one sample in a study of cytomegalovirus exposure and HLA in healthy donors. The PCR made use of 60 Vbeta and 13 Jbeta primers. The method was immunoSEQ multiplex PCR; TCRdb's version includes in-frame clones alone and lacks a portion of them. Here the sample spans about 64,000 clones, more than 60% being singletons. The sample comprised PBMCs. Receptor source: a male donor in good health and CMV-seropositive.

This clone has a single count. The chain employs TRBV11-3 and TRBJ2-1, with 12 nucleotides matching TRBD2. The CDR3 contains 16 residues. Germline CDR1 SGHNT, CDR2 YENEEA. V trimming: 5 bases; J trimming: 10 bases; junction bases outside the gene matches: 12. CDR3 nucleotides: TGTGCCAGCAGCCCAGAGACTAGCGGGAGTCCGGGGGAGCAGTTCTTC. It translates to CASSPETSGSPGEQFF.

This sequence joins TRBV6-1 and TRBJ2-7; 10 bases agree with TRBD1. Germline V gives CDR1 MNHNS, CDR2 SASEGT. V trimming: 5 bases; J trimming: 4 bases; junction bases outside the gene matches: 5. The CDR3 covers 14 residues. The chain's CDR3 is CASSWTGGGYEQYF. In DNA form, the CDR3 reads TGTGCCAGCAGTTGGACAGGGGGAGGATACGAGCAGTACTTC.

The CDR3 coding sequence is TGTGCCAGCAGCCAAGATTGGGCCACTGAAGCTTTCTTT. Its protein product is CASSQDWATEAFF. The chain carries TRBV9 and TRBJ1-1; D is uncertain. This CDR3 is built from 13 residues. The germline gives CDR1 SGDLS, CDR2 YYNGEE. The germline V and J ends were trimmed by 4 bases and 4 bases, with 11 bases remaining between them.

The J gene is TRBJ2-3, the V gene TRBV6-5, with D possibly TRBD2 on 6 matching bases. Germline V gene sequence: CDR1 MNHEY, CDR2 SVGAGI. This CDR3 region has 13 residues. With 6 bases removed from V and 5 bases from J, the gap between germline ends came to 12 bases. The DNA for the CDR3 is TGTGCCAGCAGCCCGGGAGAAAAAGATACGCAGTATTTT. Translation: CASSPGEKDTQYF.

DNA of the CDR3: TGTGCCAGCAGTAGCGGGAGCGGGACCGGGGAGCTGTTTTTT. Translating gives CASSSGSGTGELFF. V gene TRBV6-5 combines with J gene TRBJ1-3, with 8 positions matching TRBD2. The J call may be mistaken, given a closer DNA end match to TRBJ2-2. The CDR3 consists of 14 residues. Germline assignment: CDR1 MNHEY and CDR2 SVGAGI.

J is TRBJ1-1 and V is TRBV28; 8 bases map to TRBD1. CDR3 size: 16 residues. With V trimmed by 5 bases and J by 10 bases, 18 bases remained unmatched. Germline V gene sequence: CDR1 MDHEN, CDR2 SYDVKM. The DNA of the CDR3 is TGTGCCAGCAGTATCTATAGACAGGGGTCCCTTCTTGGAGCTTTCTTT. Translation: CASSIYRQGSLLGAFF.

V and J are TRBV21-1 and TRBJ2-7; the listed D gene, TRBD2, was not tested against the DNA. TRBV21-1 is assigned pseudogene status. This CDR3 is 21 amino acids long. CDR3 sequence reads: CASSPPGLAGGPTLLSNEQYF. The CDR3 DNA sequence: TGTGCCAGCAGCCCCCCCGGACTAGCGGGAGGTCCCACGCTTCTGTCTAACGAGCAGTACTTC.

The V gene is TRBV30, the J gene TRBJ2-1; 10 bases map to TRBD2. V was pared by 3 bases and J by 9 bases, with 2 bases of the junction left unmatched. The CDR3 totals 12 residues. CDR1 and CDR2 from the germline V gene are GTSNPN and SVGIG (reference sequence). The CDR3 protein is CAWRTSGPEQFF. CDR3 nucleotide sequence: TGTGCCTGGAGGACTAGCGGGCCTGAGCAGTTCTTC.

V and J are TRBV9 and TRBJ2-7; D uncertain. Germline lookup yields CDR1 SGDLS and CDR2 YYNGEE. V gave up 2 bases and J gave up 2 bases, with 14 bases separating them. The CDR3 covers 15 residues. The CDR3 bases are TGTGCCAGCAGCGTTTCGTCTTCGGGTACCTACGAGCAGTACTTC. Its protein is CASSVSSSGTYEQYF.

The J gene is TRBJ1-5, the V gene TRBV7-2; 8 bases align to TRBD1. CDR1 is SGHTA and CDR2 is FQGNSA in the germline V gene. J was trimmed by 7 bases and V by 5 bases; bases with no gene match: 10. The CDR3 contains 15 residues. DNA of the CDR3: TGTGCCAGCAGCCCAGGACAGGGCGGGTCCCAGCCCCAGCATTTT. This translates into CASSPGQGGSQPQHF.

This sequence joins TRBV11-2 and TRBJ2-7; 10 bases agree with TRBD2. V gave up 4 bases and J gave up 4 bases; unmatched junction bases: 10. The CDR3 is 16 amino acids. Per the germline V gene, CDR1 is SGHAT and CDR2 is FQNNGV. Here the CDR3 reads CASSSSTSGTPYEQYF. The DNA of the CDR3 is TGTGCCAGCAGCTCTTCTACTAGCGGGACACCATACGAGCAGTACTTC. Full variable domain (missing parts from reference TRBV11-2 and TRBJ2-7): EAGVAQSPRYKIIEKRQSVAFWCNPISGHATLYWYQQILGQGPKLLIQFQNNGVVDDSQLPKDRFSAERLKGVDSTLKIQPAKLEDSAVYLCASSSSTSGTPYEQYFGPGTRLTVT.

The genes are TRBV7-9 and TRBJ2-7; TRBD2 agrees at 10 bases. The CDR3 covers 15 residues. J was trimmed by 3 bases and V by 8 bases; bases with no gene match: 10. The germline V gene encodes CDR1 SEHNR and CDR2 FQNEAQ (reference sequence). CDR3 in amino acids: CASVKLAGSLYEQYF. DNA of the CDR3: TGTGCCAGCGTGAAACTAGCGGGAAGTCTCTACGAGCAGTACTTC.

The rearrangement links TRBV6-1 to TRBJ1-1, with D unresolved. The CDR3 is 14 residues long. Trimming stripped 1 base from V and 5 bases from J, with 11 bases between. Looked up from germline, CDR1 is MNHNS and CDR2 is SASEGT. DNA for the CDR3: TGTGCCAGCAGTGAAGAGCGAACTTGGACTGAAGCTTTCTTT. Protein sequence: CASSEERTWTEAFF.

The chain employs TRBV9 and TRBJ2-3, with 7 bases identical to TRBD1. Germline CDR1 and CDR2: SGDLS and YYNGEE. The CDR3 is made up of 15 amino acids. V lost 4 bases to trimming and J lost 5 bases; unmatched junction nucleotides: 10. Written as DNA, the CDR3 is TGTGCCAGCAGCAACCGGGACAGTTGGCGAGATACGCAGTATTTT. Protein product: CASSNRDSWRDTQYF.

The chain combines TRBV5-1 with TRBJ2-5; maybe TRBD2 (5 bases). Trimming removed 4 bases from V and 2 bases from J, with 12 bases in between. This CDR3 region has 14 residues. Germline CDR1 SGHRS, CDR2 YFSETQ. In DNA, the CDR3 is TGCGCCAGCAGCCCTGGACTTATTCAAGAGACCCAGTACTTC. Its translation: CASSPGLIQETQYF.

The chain employs TRBV7-9 and TRBJ2-1; TRBD2 matches at 9 bases. The CDR3 has 16 residues. The ends lost 0 bases at V and 7 bases at J; junction bases unmatched: 7. Germline CDR1 is SEHNR and CDR2 is FQNEAQ (reference sequence). CDR3 in amino acids: CASSLASGSVWNEQFF. In DNA form, the CDR3 reads TGTGCCAGCAGCTTAGCTAGCGGGAGTGTTTGGAATGAGCAGTTCTTC.

The chain recombines TRBV6-5 with TRBJ1-5; TRBD1 is a possible D gene (5 bases). The CDR3 runs 13 residues. CDR1 MNHEY and CDR2 SVGAGI come from the germline V gene. With 5 bases removed from V and 7 bases from J, the gap between germline ends came to 12 bases. The CDR3 loop is CASSTSGDQPQHF. CDR3 bases: TGTGCCAGCAGTACATCGGGGGACCAGCCCCAGCATTTT.

The chain links TRBV6-1 to TRBJ1-1, with unresolved D. V shed 6 bases and J shed 0 bases, with 8 bases lying between them. The CDR3 is made up of 13 amino acids. Germline-derived CDR1 and CDR2 are MNHNS and SASEGT. The CDR3: CASRETLNTEAFF. For the CDR3, the DNA is TGTGCCAGCAGGGAGACTTTGAACACTGAAGCTTTCTTT.